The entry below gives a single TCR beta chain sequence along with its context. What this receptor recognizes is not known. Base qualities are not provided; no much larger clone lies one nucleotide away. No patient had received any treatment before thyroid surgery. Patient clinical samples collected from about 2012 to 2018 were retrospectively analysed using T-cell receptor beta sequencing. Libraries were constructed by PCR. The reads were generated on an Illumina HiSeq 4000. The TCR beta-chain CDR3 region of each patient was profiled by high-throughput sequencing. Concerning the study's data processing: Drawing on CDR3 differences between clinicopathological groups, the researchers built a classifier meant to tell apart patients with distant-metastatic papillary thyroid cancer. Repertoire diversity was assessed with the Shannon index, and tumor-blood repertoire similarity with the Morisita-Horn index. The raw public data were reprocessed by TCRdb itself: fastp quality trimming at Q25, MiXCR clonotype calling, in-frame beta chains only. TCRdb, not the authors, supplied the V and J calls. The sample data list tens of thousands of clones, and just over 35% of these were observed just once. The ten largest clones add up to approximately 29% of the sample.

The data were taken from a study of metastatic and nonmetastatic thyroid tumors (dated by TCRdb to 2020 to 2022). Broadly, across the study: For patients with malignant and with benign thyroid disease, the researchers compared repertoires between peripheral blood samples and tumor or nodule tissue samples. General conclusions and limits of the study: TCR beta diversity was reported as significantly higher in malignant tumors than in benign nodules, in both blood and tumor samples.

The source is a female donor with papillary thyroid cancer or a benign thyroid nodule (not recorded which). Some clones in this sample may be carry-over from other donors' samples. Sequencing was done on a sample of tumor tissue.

The DNA sequence is TGCGCCAGCAGCTTAACAGCGGATGAAGCTTTCTTT. Translated, this gives CASSLTADEAFF. Recombination connected TRBV5-1 to TRBJ1-1; no D gene call is confident. Per the germline V gene, SGHRS is the CDR1 and YFSETQ is the CDR2. A distance of 9 bases separates the germline ends of V and J, which lose 2 bases and 7 bases respectively. The CDR3 sequence holds 12 residues, the cysteine and phenylalanine included. Only the CDR3 region is kept as DNA, spanning 36 bases read in frame from base 1.